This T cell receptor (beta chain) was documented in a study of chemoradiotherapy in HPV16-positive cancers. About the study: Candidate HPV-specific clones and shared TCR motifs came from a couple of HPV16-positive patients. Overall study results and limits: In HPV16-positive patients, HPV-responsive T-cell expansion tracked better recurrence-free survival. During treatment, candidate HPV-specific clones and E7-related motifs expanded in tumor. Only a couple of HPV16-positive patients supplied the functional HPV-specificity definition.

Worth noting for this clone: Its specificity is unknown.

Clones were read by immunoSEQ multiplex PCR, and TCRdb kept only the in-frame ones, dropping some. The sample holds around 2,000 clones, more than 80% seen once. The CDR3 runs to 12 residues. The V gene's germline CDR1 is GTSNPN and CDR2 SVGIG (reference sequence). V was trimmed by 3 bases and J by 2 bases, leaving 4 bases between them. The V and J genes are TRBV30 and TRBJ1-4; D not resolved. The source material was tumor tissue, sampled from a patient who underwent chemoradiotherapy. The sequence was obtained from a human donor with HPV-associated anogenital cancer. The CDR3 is CAWRGTNEKLFF. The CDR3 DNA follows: TGTGCCTGGAGAGGGACTAATGAAAAACTGTTTTTT. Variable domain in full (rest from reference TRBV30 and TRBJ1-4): SQTIHQWPATLVQPVGSPLSLECTVEGTSNPNLYWYRQAAGRGLQLLFYSVGIGQISSEVPQNLSASRPQDRQFILSSKKLLLSDSGFYLCAWRGTNEKLFFGSGTQLSVL.